What follows is one T cell receptor (beta chain) and its context. The data derive from a study of blood T cell repertoires in COVID-19. In the study overall: Italy, Spain and the United States were the sources of the convalescent and acute COVID-19 samples. PBMCs, B-cell-depleted T cells, or T cells were the source of the cDNA or gDNA that made up the material.

The CDR3 has 14 residues. Germline values: CDR1 SGHRS, CDR2 YFSETQ. The ends lost 4 bases at V and 5 bases at J; junction bases unmatched: 7. Followed over time, Seattle patients had been enrolled while infection was active. Per the authors' pipeline: How many nucleated cells were present was estimated from reference gene primer amplification. The assay was immunoSEQ multiplex PCR, and TCRdb's table has in-frame clones only and misses some. The V and J calls and clone size are taken from that table; D and trimming were inferred from the DNA. The table has 250,000 to 300,000 clones, roughly 91% seen once.

The origin of this receptor is a woman in her 30s with COVID-19, enrolled during active disease. Sequenced input: peripheral blood. J is TRBJ2-7 and V is TRBV5-1; 9 nucleotides align to TRBD1. The CDR3: CASSPDRGADEQYF. The CDR3 bases are TGCGCCAGCAGCCCGGACAGGGGCGCGGACGAGCAGTACTTC.